Presented here are 4 T cell receptor beta chains from one specimen sequenced in a study of neurological immune-mediated disorders. TCRdb called the 5' RACE reads again in MiXCR, with one record for every CDR3 protein. This sample has over 50,000 distinct CDR3 sequences; approximately 5.1% occur once, and the top ten carry around 6%. Material: PBMCs. These receptors were obtained from a human donor with multiple sclerosis. The donor label of this sample is uncertain.

This clonotype was seen repeatedly, ten times or more. J is TRBJ2-1 and V is TRBV5-6, with D perhaps being TRBD1 or TRBD2 (6 bases each). CDR1 is SGHDT and CDR2 is YYEEEE in the germline V gene. The CDR3 has 12 residues. The V gene lost 0 bases and the J gene lost 13 bases, with 11 bases spanning the gap. CDR3 bases: TGTGCCAGCAGCTTGGATAGGGGGGTTCAGTTCTTC. This codes for CASSLDRGVQFF. Combining the CDR3 with reference TRBV5-6 and TRBJ2-1 gives the whole variable domain DAGVTQSPTHLIKTRGQQVTLRCSPKSGHDTVSWYQQALGQGPQFIFQYYEEEERQRGNFPDRFSGHQFPNYSSELNVNALLLGDSALYLCASSLDRGVQFFGPGTRLTVL.

In its sample, this clonotype was seen many times. The CDR3 coding sequence is TGCAGCGTTCAAACATCGGGACCCGGGGGGGAGCTGTTTTTT. Translated: CSVQTSGPGGELFF. The genes are TRBV29-1 and TRBJ2-2; either TRBD1 or TRBD2 may supply D (5 bases each). Trimming took 5 bases from V and 8 from J, leaving 18 bases between them. This CDR3 region has 14 residues. The germline V gene encodes CDR1 SQVTM and CDR2 ANQGSEA.

This clonotype was observed many times. The chain employs TRBV10-3 and TRBJ1-4; D remains ambiguous. This CDR3 spans 15 amino acids. Germline loops: CDR1 ENHRY, CDR2 SYGVKD. Trimming cost V 0 bases and J 5 bases, with 10 bases left between them. The CDR3 protein is CAISESRTVNEKLFF. For the CDR3, the DNA is TGTGCCATCAGTGAGTCCCGGACGGTCAATGAAAAACTGTTTTTT.

This clonotype was detected ten times or more. For the CDR3, the DNA is TGTGCCAGCAAGACCAACAGGGGGCGGGAGCCCCAGCATTTT. Amino acids: CASKTNRGREPQHF. The V call is TRBV24-1, the J call TRBJ1-5; 9 nucleotides align to TRBD1. The CDR3 is 14 amino acids. Trimming cost V 11 bases and J 8 bases; bases outside gene matches: 12. Germline CDR1 and CDR2: KGHDR and SFDVKD.